These 18 T cell receptor beta chains were sequenced from one sample in a study of neurological immune-mediated disorders. One entry per CDR3 protein results from TCRdb running MiXCR on the 5' RACE reads. The table lists about 58,000 distinct CDR3 sequences, approximately 3.6% of them singletons. The sequenced material came from PBMCs. The source is a woman in her sixties or seventies with multiple sclerosis.

This clonotype was seen ten or more times. The rearrangement uses TRBV20-1 and TRBJ2-1, with D possibly being TRBD1 (5 bases). The CDR3 totals 13 residues. Germline V gene lookup returns CDR1 DFQATT and CDR2 SNEGSKA (reference sequence). The V gene lost 0 bases and the J gene lost 10 bases, with 13 bases spanning the gap. The chain's CDR3 is CSARDLREGEQFF. Here the CDR3 DNA reads TGCAGTGCTAGAGATCTCAGGGAAGGGGAGCAGTTCTTC.

The sample holds many counts of this clonotype. This chain uses TRBV5-1 with TRBJ2-3; no clear D gene. The CDR3 totals 14 residues. Germline V gene lookup returns CDR1 SGHRS and CDR2 YFSETQ. Trimming pared 3 bases from V and 1 base from J, leaving 9 bases between. The CDR3 nucleotides read TGCGCCAGCAGCTCGGAACTCGGCACAGATACGCAGTATTTT. Its protein product is CASSSELGTDTQYF.

This clonotype was recorded at least ten times. The chain carries TRBV27 and TRBJ2-7; the D gene is possibly TRBD2 (5 bases). V was trimmed by 5 bases and J by 1 base, leaving 9 bases between them. The germline V gene encodes CDR1 MNHEY and CDR2 SMNVEV (reference sequence). This CDR3 region has 13 residues. CDR3 bases: TGTGCCAGCAGTCCTGGACTTTCCTACGAGCAGTACTTC. Encoded protein: CASSPGLSYEQYF.

This clonotype was detected ten times or more. This sequence joins TRBV7-6 and TRBJ2-3; no definite D call. Trimming shortened V by 2 bases and J by 0 bases, and 9 bases separated the two germline ends. In germline, CDR1 is SGHVS, CDR2 FNYEAQ. There are 15 residues in the CDR3. For the CDR3, the DNA is TGTGCCAGCAGCTTACGTTACAGCAGCACAGATACGCAGTATTTT. Translation: CASSLRYSSTDTQYF. Filled out from reference TRBV7-6 and TRBJ2-3, the complete variable domain reads GAGVSQSPRYKVTKRGQDVALRCDPISGHVSLYWYRQALGQGPEFLTYFNYEAQQDKSGLPNDRFSAERPEGSISTLTIQRTEQRDSAMYRCASSLRYSSTDTQYFGPGTRLTVL.

J is TRBJ1-5 and V is TRBV6-1, with D possibly matching TRBD1 (5 bases). Germline V gene sequence: CDR1 MNHNS, CDR2 SASEGT. The CDR3 is made up of 13 amino acids. Between the trimmed V and J ends, which lost 6 bases and 4 bases, there was a span of 10 bases. This chain's CDR3 is CASRDNLNQPQHF. As DNA, the CDR3 is TGTGCCAGCAGGGACAACCTTAATCAGCCCCAGCATTTT.

This clonotype was found many times. V is TRBV27 and J is TRBJ1-2, with D maybe TRBD1 (5 bases). Germline assignment: CDR1 MNHEY and CDR2 SMNVEV (reference sequence). This CDR3 comprises 13 residues. Trimming took off 6 bases at V and 4 bases at J, with 12 bases between the two ends. The CDR3 sequence: CASSRRDRYGYTF. The CDR3 region has the DNA TGTGCCAGCAGCAGAAGGGACCGCTATGGCTACACCTTC.

The table lists this clonotype with many counts. The J gene is TRBJ2-3, the V gene TRBV2; the match to TRBD2 covers 9 bases. The J segment lost 5 bases and the V segment lost 7 bases, leaving 10 bases of the junction unmatched. The length of the CDR3 is 15 residues. Germline loops: CDR1 SNHLY, CDR2 FYNNEI. CDR3 protein: CASNDAGGPGDTQYF. In DNA, the CDR3 is TGTGCCAGCAATGATGCGGGAGGGCCTGGAGATACGCAGTATTTT.

This clonotype was recorded at least ten times. The V gene is TRBV9, the J gene TRBJ2-2; 12 nucleotides agree with TRBD2. This CDR3 region has 16 residues. The junction had 5 bases not matched to a gene; V was cut back by 4 bases and J by 4 bases. Germline CDR1 is SGDLS and CDR2 is YYNGEE. DNA of the CDR3: TGTGCCAGCAGCCTGACTAGCGGGGGACCCACCGGGGAGCTGTTTTTT. Its translation: CASSLTSGGPTGELFF. Full variable domain (missing parts from reference TRBV9 and TRBJ2-2): DSGVTQTPKHLITATGQRVTLRCSPRSGDLSVYWYQQSLDQGLQFLIQYYNGEERAKGNILERFSAQQFPDLHSELNLSSLELGDSALYFCASSLTSGGPTGELFFGEGSRLTVL.

This clonotype occurred many times. The V call is TRBV20-1, the J call TRBJ2-1, with TRBD2 identical over 8 bases. The J segment lost 10 bases and the V segment lost 2 bases, leaving 13 bases of the junction unmatched. Germline-derived CDR1 and CDR2 are DFQATT and SNEGSKA (reference sequence). The CDR3 has 15 residues. CDR3 region: CSARSGGTFEGEQFF. CDR3 nucleotide sequence: TGCAGTGCTAGATCGGGGGGGACCTTCGAAGGAGAGCAGTTCTTC.

This clonotype appeared many times. The V and J genes are TRBV15 and TRBJ2-5, with D tentatively TRBD1 (6 bases). Germline V CDR1 and CDR2: LNHNV, YYDKDF (reference sequence). This CDR3 is 13 amino acids long. The V gene lost 9 bases and the J gene lost 1 base, with 12 bases spanning the gap. CDR3 region: CATNRVGQETQYF. In DNA form, the CDR3 reads TGTGCCACAAACAGGGTTGGCCAAGAGACCCAGTACTTC. Together with reference TRBV15 and TRBJ2-5, the CDR3 gives the full variable domain: DAMVIQNPRYQVTQFGKPVTLSCSQTLNHNVMYWYQQKSSQAPKLLFHYYDKDFNNEADTPDNFQSRRPNTSFCFLDIRSPGLGDTAMYLCATNRVGQETQYFGPGTRLLVL.

This clonotype was picked up many times. The chain employs TRBV5-1 and TRBJ2-7; TRBD1 agrees at 7 bases. This CDR3 spans 14 amino acids. Per germline, CDR1 SGHRS and CDR2 YFSETQ. The J segment lost 2 bases and the V segment lost 5 bases, leaving 7 bases of the junction unmatched. The CDR3, as DNA: TGCGCCAGCAGTCAGACAGGGCCCACCTACGAGCAGTACTTC. Translating it yields CASSQTGPTYEQYF.

This clonotype was counted ten times or more. The chain joins TRBV12-3 or TRBV12-4 to TRBJ2-2, with D possibly being TRBD1 (5 bases). V lost 3 bases and J lost 6, with 20 bases in between. This CDR3 region has 17 residues. The DNA of the CDR3 is TGTGCCAGCAGTTTTCTTCCTGGGGCAGTTAAGCCCGGGGAGCTGTTTTTT. As protein: CASSFLPGAVKPGELFF.

The CDR3 loop reads CSARAGAGPRVFF. The CDR3 DNA is TGCAGTGCTAGAGCCGGGGCCGGCCCACGGGTGTTTTTT. J is TRBJ1-4 and V is TRBV20-1; weak D call: TRBD1 (5 bases). Germline CDR1 and CDR2: DFQATT and SNEGSKA (reference sequence). The CDR3 runs 13 residues. The ends were cut back, 1 base at V and 15 bases at J, with 18 bases in the middle.

Ten or more counts support this clonotype. The rearrangement uses TRBV20-1 and TRBJ2-1; no reliable D call. CDR1 is DFQATT, CDR2 SNEGSKA, per germline (reference sequence). The CDR3 spans 10 residues. V was clipped by 5 bases and J by 13 bases, with 12 bases between them. The CDR3, as DNA: TGCAGTGCTGAACTGGGTCCACAGTTCTTC. It codes for CSAELGPQFF.

This clonotype occurred a few times. The chain combines TRBV19 with TRBJ2-7, with 7 bases identical to TRBD1. The CDR3 contains 12 residues. V lost 6 bases, J lost 4 bases, and 3 bases stayed unmatched. CDR1 and CDR2 (germline): LNHDA, SQIVND (reference sequence). CDR3 sequence: CASRNRGYEQYF. Written as DNA, the CDR3 is TGTGCCAGTAGGAACAGGGGTTACGAGCAGTACTTC.

Ten or more counts support this clonotype. V gene TRBV5-1 combines with J gene TRBJ2-7; TRBD1 or TRBD2 may be the D gene (5 bases each). Trimming shortened V by 0 bases and J by 1 base, and 11 bases separated the two germline ends. The CDR3 runs 15 residues. Germline CDR1 SGHRS, CDR2 YFSETQ. The DNA for the CDR3 is TGCGCCAGCAGCTTGGCCAGGGACGGATCCTACGAGCAGTACTTC. This encodes CASSLARDGSYEQYF.

This clonotype came up many times. The genes are TRBV11-1 and TRBJ2-1; D possibly corresponds to TRBD1 (6 bases). V was clipped by 3 bases and J by 6 bases, with 9 bases between them. CDR1 is SGHAT, CDR2 FQDESV, per germline (reference sequence). The length of the CDR3 is 13 residues. CDR3 bases: TGTGCCAGCAGCTTTGTAGGGGGCAATGAGCAGTTCTTC. It encodes CASSFVGGNEQFF.

This clonotype showed up many times. The rearrangement uses TRBV20-1 and TRBJ2-1; 7 bases are a match to TRBD1. Germline V CDR1 and CDR2: DFQATT, SNEGSKA (reference sequence). The V and J ends lost 0 bases and 0 bases, in that order; junction bases with no gene match: 8. The CDR3 is made up of 17 amino acids. The CDR3: CSARDTRDSSSYNEQFF. The CDR3 DNA follows: TGCAGTGCTAGAGACACCCGGGACAGCAGCTCCTACAATGAGCAGTTCTTC.